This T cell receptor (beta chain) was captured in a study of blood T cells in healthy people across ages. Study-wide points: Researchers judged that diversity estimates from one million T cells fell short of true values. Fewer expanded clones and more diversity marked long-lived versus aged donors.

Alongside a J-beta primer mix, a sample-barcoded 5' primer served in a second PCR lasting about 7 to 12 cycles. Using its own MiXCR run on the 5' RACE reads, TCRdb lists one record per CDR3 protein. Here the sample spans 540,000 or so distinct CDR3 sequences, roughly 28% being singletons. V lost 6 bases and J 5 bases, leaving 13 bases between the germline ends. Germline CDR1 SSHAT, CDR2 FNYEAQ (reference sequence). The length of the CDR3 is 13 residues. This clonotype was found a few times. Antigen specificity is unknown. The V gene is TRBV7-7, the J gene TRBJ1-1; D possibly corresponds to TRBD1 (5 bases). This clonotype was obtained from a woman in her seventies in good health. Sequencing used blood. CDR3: CASSSREKTEAFF. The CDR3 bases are TGTGCCAGCAGTTCCAGGGAAAAAACTGAAGCTTTCTTT.